A single sample gave rise to the 15 T cell receptor beta chains below, sequenced in a study of blood T cell repertoires in COVID-19 (dated by TCRdb to about 2020). Library prep was done by the immunoSEQ multiplex PCR assay. Sourced from immuneACCESS, this table was stored by TCRdb with only in-frame sequences that have V and J called. A share of the clones is absent; for the studies checked, an unresolved V gene accounts for under half, and the remainder has no known explanation. The sample table contains about 190,000 clones; only one count was recorded for roughly 84% of them. Of the sample, 6.2% is held by the ten largest clones. The source material was peripheral blood. The receptor set was obtained from a woman in her thirties or forties who had recovered from COVID-19.

V is TRBV5-4 and J is TRBJ1-4; 9 bases are shared with TRBD1. The CDR3 has 15 amino acids. The V segment lost 4 bases and the J segment 5 bases; nucleotides outside the gene matches: 6. Germline lookup yields CDR1 SGHNT and CDR2 YYREEE (reference sequence). The CDR3 DNA follows: TGTGCCAGCAGCCTACGGACAGGGGTGAATGAAAAACTGTTTTTT. This encodes CASSLRTGVNEKLFF.

In its sample, this clone was seen a few times. This chain uses TRBV7-9 with TRBJ2-3; the match to TRBD2 covers 8 bases. Trimming at V came to 5 bases and at J to 0 bases, leaving 7 bases not matched to a gene. The CDR3 length is 16 residues. Per the germline V gene, CDR1 is SEHNR and CDR2 is FQNEAQ (reference sequence). The CDR3 coding sequence is TGTGCCAGCAGCCCGAGACTAGCGAGGAGCACAGATACGCAGTATTTT. As protein: CASSPRLARSTDTQYF.

This chain joins TRBV19 and TRBJ1-1, with a tentative D call TRBD1 (6 bases). Germline assignment: CDR1 LNHDA and CDR2 SQIVND (reference sequence). There are 16 residues in the CDR3. V was shortened by 0 bases and J by 7 bases, with 18 bases between the two germline ends. The CDR3 reads CASSIDSTALGGEAFF. Written as DNA, the CDR3 is TGTGCCAGTAGTATAGATTCGACAGCTTTAGGGGGTGAAGCTTTCTTT.

The V gene is TRBV6-5, the J gene TRBJ1-5, with TRBD1 identical over 7 bases. The CDR3 is 14 amino acids. After removal of 10 bases from V and 4 bases from J, the junction contained 10 bases not matched to a gene. Germline V lookup: CDR1 MNHEY, CDR2 SVGAGI. The chain's CDR3 is CATSTGTVNQPQHF. CDR3 in DNA: TGTGCCACCTCAACCGGGACAGTAAATCAGCCCCAGCATTTT.

The rearrangement links TRBV27 to TRBJ1-4; tentatively, D is TRBD1 (6 bases). CDR3 size: 14 residues. Germline CDR1 MNHEY, CDR2 SMNVEV (reference sequence). Trimming shortened V by 2 bases and J by 5 bases, and 9 bases separated the two germline ends. CDR3 residues: CASSLQGRNEKLFF. CDR3 in DNA: TGTGCCAGCAGTTTACAGGGGCGGAATGAAAAACTGTTTTTT. Full variable domain (outside the CDR3, taken from reference TRBV27 and TRBJ1-4): EAQVTQNPRYLITVTGKKLTVTCSQNMNHEYMSWYRQDPGLGLRQIYYSMNVEVTDKGDVPEGYKVSRKEKRNFPLILESPSPNQTSLYFCASSLQGRNEKLFFGSGTQLSVL.

This sequence joins TRBV11-2 and TRBJ2-3; TRBD1 might be the D (5 bases). Trimming removed 5 bases from V and 5 bases from J, with 11 bases in between. CDR1 is SGHAT and CDR2 is FQNNGV in the germline V gene. The length of the CDR3 is 13 residues. The CDR3 reads CASSPPGRDTQYF. CDR3 DNA sequence: TGTGCCAGCAGCCCACCAGGGCGAGATACGCAGTATTTT.

The chain recombines TRBV30 with TRBJ2-1; D gene ambiguous. Trimming took 8 bases from V and 4 from J, leaving 15 bases between them. In germline, CDR1 is GTSNPN, CDR2 SVGIG (reference sequence). The CDR3 extends over 13 amino acids. The CDR3 spells CALSVSVYNEQFF. Here the CDR3 DNA reads TGTGCCCTGTCAGTGTCCGTTTACAATGAGCAGTTCTTC. Based on the CDR3 plus reference TRBV30 and TRBJ2-1, the full variable domain is SQTIHQWPATLVQPVGSPLSLECTVEGTSNPNLYWYRQAAGRGLQLLFYSVGIGQISSEVPQNLSASRPQDRQFILSSKKLLLSDSGFYLCALSVSVYNEQFFGPGTRLTVL.

This clone was seen only once. V and J are TRBV11-1 and TRBJ2-7; possibly TRBD1 for D (6 bases). The CDR3 extends over 15 amino acids. CDR1 SGHAT and CDR2 FQDESV come from the germline V gene (reference sequence). The V and J ends lost 2 bases and 0 bases respectively, with 11 bases between them. This CDR3 is CASSLHQGSSYEQYF. The CDR3 DNA sequence: TGTGCCAGCAGCTTACATCAGGGGAGCTCCTACGAGCAGTACTTC.

This chain joins TRBV12-5 and TRBJ1-5; no reliable D call. There are 16 residues in the CDR3. The ends were cut back, 7 bases at V and 1 base at J, with 17 bases in the middle. Per the germline V gene, CDR1 is LGHNT and CDR2 is FRNRAP. The CDR3 DNA is TGTGCTAGTGCCGAGTCACAAGAGAGGAGCAATCAGCCCCAGCATTTT. Its protein is CASAESQERSNQPQHF.

This rearrangement joins TRBV15 to TRBJ2-7; tentative D call: TRBD2 (5 bases). Deletions cut 4 bases from V and 0 bases from J, with 16 bases between. Germline CDR1 reads LNHNV; CDR2 reads YYDKDF (reference sequence). The CDR3 totals 16 residues. The CDR3 sequence: CATSTYKADHSYEQYF. The CDR3 bases are TGTGCCACCAGCACATACAAAGCGGACCACTCCTACGAGCAGTACTTC.

The chain carries TRBV28 and TRBJ2-2; D gene unclear. This CDR3 spans 11 amino acids. V lost 3 bases and J 8 bases, leaving 4 bases between the germline ends. Germline V gene lookup returns CDR1 MDHEN and CDR2 SYDVKM. The CDR3 loop reads CASSFRGELFF. The CDR3 region has the DNA TGTGCCAGCAGTTTCAGAGGGGAGCTGTTTTTT. The entire variable domain, with the rest obtained from reference TRBV28 and TRBJ2-2, is as follows: DVKVTQSSRYLVKRTGEKVFLECVQDMDHENMFWYRQDPGLGLRLIYFSYDVKMKEKGDIPEGYSVSREKKERFSLILESASTNQTSMYLCASSFRGELFFGEGSRLTVL.

The CDR3, as DNA: TGTGCCAGCAGCTTGGCTAGCGGGGTGGGAGTTGACGAGCAGTACTTC. It encodes CASSLASGVGVDEQYF. The chain has TRBV7-9 and TRBJ2-7; 9 nucleotides align to TRBD2. The CDR3 covers 16 residues. Germline CDR1 is SEHNR and CDR2 is FQNEAQ (reference sequence). With V trimmed by 3 bases and J by 5 bases, 11 bases remained unmatched.

J is TRBJ1-2 and V is TRBV15, with TRBD1 matching 8 bases. The germline gives CDR1 LNHNV, CDR2 YYDKDF (reference sequence). The CDR3 spans 16 residues. The trim removed 0 bases at V and 4 bases at J, leaving 7 bases unmatched. CDR3 sequence (DNA): TGTGCCACCAGCAGAGATTGGTCGGACAGGGCCTATGGCTACACCTTC. It codes for CATSRDWSDRAYGYTF.

V gene TRBV3-1 (or the pseudogene TRBV3-2) combines with J gene TRBJ1-2; the D is unclear. V was clipped by 7 bases and J by 2 bases, with 11 bases between them. CDR3 size: 13 residues. Per the germline V gene, CDR1 is LGHDT and CDR2 is YNNKEL (reference sequence). As DNA, the CDR3 is TGTGCCAGCACGGAGGGTTCAAACTATGGCTACACCTTC. This sequence encodes CASTEGSNYGYTF.

This chain joins TRBV5-5 and TRBJ1-1, with unresolved D. Looked up from germline, CDR1 is SGHKS and CDR2 is YYEKEE (reference sequence). This CDR3 region has 12 residues. V was cut by 0 bases and J by 13 bases, with 13 bases left in between. Here the CDR3 DNA reads TGTGCCAGCAGCTTGGGATTTGGGCCTGGTTTCTTT. Translation: CASSLGFGPGFF.